Only one count was recorded for the clone carrying this TCR beta chain. The antigen is unknown. TCRdb's table, derived via immunoSEQ multiplex PCR, lists solely in-frame clones and lacks some. The sample has approximately 1,500,000 clones; approximately 98% are singletons. The data were taken from a study of shared clonotypes between healthy human individuals. Study observations and caveats: Generally, estimated richness proved larger in naive subsets than it did in memory subsets.

Trimming at V came to 5 bases and at J to 0 bases, leaving 7 bases not matched to a gene. CDR3 size: 16 residues. Germline loops: CDR1 KGHSH, CDR2 LQKENI. Memory CD4+ cells were the fraction left after CD45RA+ naive selection. The chain combines TRBV18 with TRBJ2-7, with 10 bases matching TRBD2. The sequence came from a man aged 30-40 years in good health. Material for sequencing was naive CD4+ T cells sorted from blood. Specified subset: CD45RA+ positively selected. The CDR3 reads CASSWTLAGPSYEQYF. CDR3 sequence (DNA): TGTGCCAGCTCATGGACACTAGCGGGACCCTCCTACGAGCAGTACTTC.